The rows below give T cell receptor beta chains drawn from one sample of a study of shared clonotypes between healthy human individuals. Generated by immunoSEQ multiplex PCR, the TCRdb table keeps only in-frame clones and is missing some. The sample has 640,000 or so clones; around 72% are singletons. Sequences were obtained from memory CD4+ T cells sorted from blood. The receptors derive from a woman in her twenties or thirties in good health. The CDR3 runs from the conserved cysteine through the conserved F or W. Each record gives: D gene, clone size, V gene, J gene, CDR3 protein, CDR3 DNA. A D gene is named only where the DNA matches it firmly. Clone size appears in some rows only: once, few, many, or a class for an expanded clone.

>TRBD1|NA|TRBV7-9|TRBJ1-2
CASSEDRGRPNYGYTF
TGTGCCAGCAGCGAAGACAGGGGGCGACCTAACTATGGCTACACCTTC
>TRBD1|NA|TRBV4-1|TRBJ1-5
CASSQRLRQGADQPQHF
TGCGCCAGCAGCCAACGACTCCGACAGGGGGCAGATCAGCCCCAGCATTTT
>NA|NA|TRBV19|TRBJ1-2
CASRQVNYGYTF
TGTGCCAGTAGGCAGGTGAACTATGGCTACACCTTC
>TRBD2|NA|TRBV5-8|TRBJ2-7
CASSLVRESYEQYF
TGTGCCAGCAGCTTGGTGCGGGAGTCCTACGAGCAGTACTTC
>TRBD1|NA|TRBV5-4|TRBJ2-2
CASSPPGQGARTGELFF
TGTGCCAGCAGCCCGCCGGGGCAGGGGGCGCGGACCGGGGAGCTGTTTTTT
>TRBD2|NA|TRBV19|TRBJ2-3
CASSIPGGRGTDTQYF
TGTGCCAGTAGTATACCCGGCGGGAGGGGAACAGATACGCAGTATTTT
>TRBD1|NA|TRBV28|TRBJ1-5
CASRGQEDQPQHF
TGTGCCAGCAGGGGACAGGAGGATCAGCCCCAGCATTTT
>NA|NA|TRBV5-4|TRBJ2-3
CASSLQGADTQYF
TGTGCCAGCAGCTTGCAAGGGGCAGATACGCAGTATTTT
>TRBD1|NA|TRBV4-2|TRBJ1-1
CASSTGQGDTEAFF
TGTGCCAGCAGCACCGGACAGGGGGACACTGAAGCTTTCTTT
>NA|NA|TRBV19|TRBJ2-7
CASSGGYEQYF
TGTGCCAGTAGTGGGGGGTACGAGCAGTACTTC
>TRBD2|NA|TRBV14|TRBJ2-5
CASSQGGLKTQYF
TGTGCCAGCAGCCAAGGGGGACTAAAGACCCAGTACTTC
>TRBD2|NA|TRBV7-3|TRBJ2-7
CASSLSSGSSYEQYF
TGTGCCAGCAGTCTGAGTAGCGGGAGTTCCTACGAGCAGTACTTC
>NA|NA|TRBV10-2|TRBJ2-1
CASRDPNEVQFF
TGCGCCAGCCGAGACCCGAATGAAGTGCAGTTCTTC
>NA|few|TRBV7-3|TRBJ2-1
CASSLRRESGEQFF
TGTGCCAGCAGCTTAAGGAGGGAGAGCGGTGAGCAGTTCTTC
>NA|NA|TRBV10-1|TRBJ1-1
CASSNPGVTEAFF
TGCGCCAGCAGTAATCCGGGGGTCACTGAAGCTTTCTTT
>TRBD2|NA|TRBV2|TRBJ2-2
CASSEHSGRPGELFF
TGTGCCAGCAGTGAGCACTCCGGGAGGCCCGGGGAGCTGTTTTTT
>TRBD1|NA|TRBV7-9|TRBJ1-5
CASSHGQGCDQPQHF
TGTGCCAGCAGCCACGGACAGGGGTGCGATCAGCCCCAGCATTTT
>TRBD1|NA|TRBV28|TRBJ2-2
CASWDRGQDGELFF
TGTGCCAGCTGGGACAGGGGGCAAGACGGGGAGCTGTTTTTT
>TRBD2|NA|TRBV28|TRBJ2-7
CASSHSGRVPYEQYF
TGTGCCAGCAGTCATAGCGGGAGGGTTCCCTACGAGCAGTACTTC
>NA|NA|TRBV5-1|TRBJ2-5
CASSLPGQETQYF
TGCGCCAGCAGCTTGCCGGGACAAGAGACCCAGTACTTC
>TRBD1|NA|TRBV28|TRBJ2-7
CASRATGTGIYEQYF
TGTGCCAGCAGAGCGACCGGGACAGGGATCTACGAGCAGTACTTC
>TRBD1|NA|TRBV28|TRBJ1-1
CASSLSGGIGAFF
TGTGCCAGCAGTTTGTCAGGGGGTATTGGAGCTTTCTTT